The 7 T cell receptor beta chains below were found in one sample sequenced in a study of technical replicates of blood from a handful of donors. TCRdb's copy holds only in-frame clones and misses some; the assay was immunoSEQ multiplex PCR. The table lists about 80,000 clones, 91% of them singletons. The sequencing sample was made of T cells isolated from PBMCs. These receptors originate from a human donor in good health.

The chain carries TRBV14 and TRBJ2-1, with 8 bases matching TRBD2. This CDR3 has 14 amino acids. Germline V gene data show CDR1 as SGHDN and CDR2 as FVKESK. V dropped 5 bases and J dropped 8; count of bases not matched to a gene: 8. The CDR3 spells CASSEGREVDEQFF. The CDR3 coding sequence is TGTGCCAGCAGCGAGGGGCGGGAGGTGGATGAGCAGTTCTTC.

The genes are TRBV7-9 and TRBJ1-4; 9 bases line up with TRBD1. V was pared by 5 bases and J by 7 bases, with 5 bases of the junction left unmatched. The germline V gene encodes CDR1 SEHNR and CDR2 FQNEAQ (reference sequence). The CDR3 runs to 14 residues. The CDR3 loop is CASSPDRGGEKLFF. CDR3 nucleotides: TGTGCCAGCAGCCCGGACAGGGGCGGTGAAAAACTGTTTTTT. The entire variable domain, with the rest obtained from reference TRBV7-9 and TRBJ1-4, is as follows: DTGVSQNPRHKITKRGQNVTFRCDPISEHNRLYWYRQTLGQGPEFLTYFQNEAQLEKSRLLSDRFSAERPKGSFSTLEIQRTEQGDSAMYLCASSPDRGGEKLFFGSGTQLSVL.

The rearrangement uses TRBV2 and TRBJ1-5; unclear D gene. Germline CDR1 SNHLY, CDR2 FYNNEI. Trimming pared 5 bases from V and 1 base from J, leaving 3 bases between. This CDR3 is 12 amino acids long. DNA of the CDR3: TGTGCCAGCAGTACAAGCAATCAGCCCCAGCATTTT. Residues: CASSTSNQPQHF.

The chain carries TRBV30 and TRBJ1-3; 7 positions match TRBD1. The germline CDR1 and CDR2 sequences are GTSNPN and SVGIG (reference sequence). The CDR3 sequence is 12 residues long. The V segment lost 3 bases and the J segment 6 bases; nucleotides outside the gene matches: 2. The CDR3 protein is CAWSQGENTIYF. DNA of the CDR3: TGTGCCTGGAGCCAGGGGGAAAACACCATATATTTT.

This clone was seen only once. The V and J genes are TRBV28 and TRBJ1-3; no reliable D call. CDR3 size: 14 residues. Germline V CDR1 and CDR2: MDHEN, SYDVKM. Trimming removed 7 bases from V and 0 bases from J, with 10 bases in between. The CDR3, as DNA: TGTGCCAGCAAGGGAGCTCTCTCTGGAAACACCATATATTTT. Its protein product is CASKGALSGNTIYF.

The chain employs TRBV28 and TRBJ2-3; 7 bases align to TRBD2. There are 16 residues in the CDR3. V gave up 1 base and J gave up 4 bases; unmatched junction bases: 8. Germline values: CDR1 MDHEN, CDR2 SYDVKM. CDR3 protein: CASSLFGGSGADTQYF. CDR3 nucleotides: TGTGCCAGCAGTTTATTCGGCGGGAGTGGGGCAGATACGCAGTATTTT.

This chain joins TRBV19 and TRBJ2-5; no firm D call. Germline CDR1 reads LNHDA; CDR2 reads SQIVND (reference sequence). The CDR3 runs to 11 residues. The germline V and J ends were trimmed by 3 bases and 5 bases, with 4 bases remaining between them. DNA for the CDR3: TGTGCCAGTAGTATCTCGGAGACCCAGTACTTC. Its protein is CASSISETQYF.